This entry lists 28 T cell receptor beta chains sequenced from one sample in a study of metastatic and nonmetastatic thyroid tumors. No patient received treatment before thyroid surgery. MiXCR reprocessed the PCR reads for TCRdb. Seen here are 65,000 or so clones, approximately 4% observed once, and the top ten hold approximately 20%. Sequenced: blood. The receptors stem from a female donor with papillary thyroid cancer or a benign thyroid nodule (not recorded which). Some clones in this sample may be carry-over from other donors' samples.

This clone was recorded many times. The chain joins TRBV20-1 to TRBJ2-3, with TRBD2 matching 16 bases. CDR1 DFQATT and CDR2 SNEGSKA come from the germline V gene (reference sequence). CDR3 length equals 16 residues. Unmatched junction bases numbered 3, after V lost 2 bases and J lost 4 bases. CDR3 DNA: TGCAGTGCTAGATTGGGACTAGCGGGAGGGGCAGATACGCAGTATTTT. Amino acids: CSARLGLAGGADTQYF.

Details on this clone: Its ends do not fully match the called genes, so a read error is possible. The chain uses TRBV2 and TRBJ2-2; the D is unclear. Germline V gene sequence: CDR1 SNHLY, CDR2 FYNNEI. The CDR3 has 12 amino acids. CDR3 DNA sequence: TGCGCCAGCAAGGAGTTTACCGTGGAGCTGTTTTTT. It is translated as CASKEFTVELFF.

The chain has TRBV6-2 or TRBV6-3 and TRBJ2-2, with D perhaps matching TRBD2 (7 bases). The CDR3 runs 14 residues. V was pared by 10 bases and J by 5 bases, with 17 bases between. Germline V gene sequence: CDR1 MNHEY, CDR2 SVGEGT. This chain's CDR3 is CATCNREGTGELFF. The CDR3, as DNA: TGTGCCACCTGTAACAGGGAGGGGACCGGGGAGCTGTTTTTT.

With respect to this clone: A much bigger clone sits one base away, suggesting this may be a read error. The chain joins TRBV15 to TRBJ1-1; possibly TRBD1 for D (6 bases). The CDR3 contains 13 residues. Germline values: CDR1 LNHNV, CDR2 YYDKDF (reference sequence). The CDR3 region has the DNA TGTGCCACCAGCAGACAGGGGAATACTGAATCTTTCTTT. It is translated as CATSRQGNTESFF.

This clone was recorded at least ten times. The chain uses TRBV7-2 and TRBJ2-1; D ambiguous. Germline V gives CDR1 SGHTA, CDR2 FQGNSA. There are 13 residues in the CDR3. The V end lost 0 bases, the J end lost 9 bases, and 9 bases lay between the germline ends. The CDR3, as DNA: TGTGCCAGCAGCTTAGCAGGAGCTGTTGAGCAGTTCTTC. This codes for CASSLAGAVEQFF.

This clone was seen ten or more times. This chain uses TRBV7-2 with TRBJ1-1; the D gene is possibly TRBD1 (5 bases). Per germline, CDR1 SGHTA and CDR2 FQGNSA. The ends were cut back, 0 bases at V and 0 bases at J, with 11 bases in the middle. This CDR3 region has 16 residues. The CDR3 DNA follows: TGTGCCAGCAGCTTAGCGGGGCCGGGGATGAACACTGAAGCTTTCTTT. Encoded protein: CASSLAGPGMNTEAFF.

This clone came up a few times. This sequence joins TRBV12-3 or TRBV12-4 and TRBJ2-3; 9 bases align to TRBD2. This CDR3 is built from 15 residues. The V segment lost 7 bases and the J segment 3 bases; nucleotides outside the gene matches: 8. CDR3 protein: CASIDKAGGTDTQYF. In DNA, the CDR3 is TGTGCCAGCATCGACAAAGCGGGGGGAACAGATACGCAGTATTTT.

The chain joins TRBV6-1 to TRBJ1-1; possible D gene TRBD1, 6 bases. Germline V CDR1 and CDR2: MNHNS, SASEGT. The CDR3 spans 14 residues. The V and J ends lost 5 bases and 7 bases respectively, with 17 bases between them. The CDR3 sequence: CASSTPYRAGEAFF. Written as DNA, the CDR3 is TGTGCCAGCAGTACGCCTTACAGGGCCGGTGAAGCTTTCTTT.

V and J are TRBV19 and TRBJ2-7; D may be TRBD2 (6 bases). CDR1 is LNHDA, CDR2 SQIVND, per germline (reference sequence). There are 15 residues in the CDR3. Deletions cut 5 bases from V and 4 bases from J, with 18 bases between. Here the CDR3 reads CASSAGPRFSYEQYF. The CDR3, as DNA: TGTGCCAGTAGTGCGGGACCCCGGTTTTCGTACGAGCAGTACTTC.

This clone was detected many times. The J gene is TRBJ2-1, the V gene TRBV10-3, with D possibly being TRBD1 or TRBD2 (5 bases each). The CDR3 length is 15 residues. V lost 4 bases and J 5 bases, leaving 15 bases between the germline ends. Per the germline V gene, CDR1 is ENHRY and CDR2 is SYGVKD. The CDR3 sequence: CAISGDGKSNNEQFF. The CDR3 DNA reads as TGTGCCATCAGTGGGGACGGGAAGAGTAACAATGAGCAGTTCTTC.

At least ten counts were recorded for this clone. The J gene is TRBJ2-7, the V gene TRBV6-1, with 14 nucleotides matching TRBD2. Germline loops: CDR1 MNHNS, CDR2 SASEGT. This CDR3 spans 15 amino acids. The J segment lost 7 bases and the V segment lost 5 bases, leaving 7 bases of the junction unmatched. This CDR3 is CASSSPGTSGGEQYF. For the CDR3, the DNA is TGTGCCAGCAGTTCCCCCGGGACTAGCGGGGGAGAGCAGTACTTC.

The CDR3: CASSESTGQSIYTF. The DNA of the CDR3 is TGTGCCAGCAGTGAAAGCACGGGACAGAGTATTTACACCTTC. The chain is built from TRBV6-1 and TRBJ1-2; 7 bases line up with TRBD1. This CDR3 is built from 14 residues. The germline V gene encodes CDR1 MNHNS and CDR2 SASEGT. Trimming cost V 2 bases and J 11 bases; bases outside gene matches: 11.

This clone was detected only a few times. The chain joins TRBV6-2 or TRBV6-3 to TRBJ1-6, with D possibly TRBD1 on 5 matching bases. V lost 5 bases, J lost 9 bases, and 14 bases lay in between. The CDR3 sequence is 14 residues long. The V gene's germline CDR1 is MNHEY and CDR2 SVGEGT. CDR3: CASSLGEGRSPLHF. The DNA for the CDR3 is TGTGCCAGCAGTCTAGGGGAGGGGCGTTCACCCCTCCACTTT.

This clone was recorded many times. This chain links TRBV7-3 with TRBJ2-6; D is unresolved. Between the trimmed V and J ends, which lost 2 bases and 2 bases, there was a span of 10 bases. Germline-derived CDR1 and CDR2 are SGHTA and FQGTGA. The CDR3 covers 16 residues. The DNA for the CDR3 is TGTGCCAGCAGCTTACTCGGTAGTGCTGGGGCCAACGTCCTGACTTTC. It translates to CASSLLGSAGANVLTF.

This clone was seen repeatedly, ten times or more. This sequence joins TRBV19 and TRBJ2-5; D possibly corresponds to TRBD1 (5 bases). This CDR3 spans 13 amino acids. Germline V gene sequence: CDR1 LNHDA, CDR2 SQIVND (reference sequence). Trimming removed 6 bases at V and 4 bases at J, with 12 bases between. DNA of the CDR3: TGTGCCAGTAGAGGGGCTTTTCGAGAGACCCAGTACTTC. Translation gives CASRGAFRETQYF.

Only a few counts were recorded for this clone. The chain uses TRBV6-1 and TRBJ2-3, with 7 nucleotides matching TRBD2. V lost 0 bases, J lost 11 bases, and 20 bases stayed unmatched. Germline V gene lookup returns CDR1 MNHNS and CDR2 SASEGT. The CDR3 has 18 amino acids. The DNA for the CDR3 is TGTGCCAGCAGTGAAGCGCGTCTAGCGGTTATCAGCTCCTACGAGCAGTATTTT. Protein: CASSEARLAVISSYEQYF.

This clone was observed many times. This rearrangement joins TRBV19 to TRBJ1-4; TRBD1 is a possible D gene (5 bases). The CDR3 spans 14 residues. Trimming stripped 6 bases from V and 7 bases from J, with 15 bases between. Germline CDR1 LNHDA, CDR2 SQIVND (reference sequence). The CDR3 protein is CASSPFQGGEKLFF. In DNA form, the CDR3 reads TGTGCCAGTAGCCCTTTCCAGGGTGGTGAAAAACTGTTTTTT.

This clone was observed at least ten times. The rearrangement joins TRBV10-2 to TRBJ1-6; 7 bases match TRBD1. The CDR3 contains 13 residues. The V gene's germline CDR1 is WSHSY and CDR2 SAAADI. V lost 3 bases and J lost 10; bases outside the gene matches: 3. CDR3 DNA: TGCGCCAGCAGTGAAACAGGGGAATCACCCCTCCACTTT. This encodes CASSETGESPLHF.

A note on this clone: The junction differs from germline at one of its ends, possibly a read error. J is TRBJ2-7 and V is TRBV6-1, with a tentative D call TRBD2 (6 bases). The length of the CDR3 is 12 residues. Germline V gene data show CDR1 as MNHNS and CDR2 as SASEGT. CDR3 in DNA: TGTTCCAGCAGTCCATACGGGGGCGAGCAGTACTTC. Translating it yields CSSSPYGGEQYF.

This clone was seen repeatedly, ten times or more. The chain couples TRBV20-1 to TRBJ2-1, with 8 bases that match TRBD2. Germline loops: CDR1 DFQATT, CDR2 SNEGSKA (reference sequence). The CDR3 loop spans 15 amino acids. The V segment lost 3 bases and the J segment 7 bases; nucleotides outside the gene matches: 11. CDR3 coding DNA: TGCAGTGCTAGCGGCAAAGACTCGGGGGGGAATGAGCAGTTCTTC. Encoded protein: CSASGKDSGGNEQFF.

In its sample, this clone was seen many times. The CDR3 region has the DNA TGTGCCAGCAGCTATCGACAGGGGGGTAACATTCAGTACTTC. This codes for CASSYRQGGNIQYF. The chain uses TRBV6-1 and TRBJ2-4, with TRBD1 matching 9 bases. The V gene's germline CDR1 is MNHNS and CDR2 SASEGT. With V trimmed by 6 bases and J by 7 bases, 7 bases remained unmatched. The CDR3 extends over 14 amino acids.

This clone was picked up many times. The chain employs TRBV24-1 and TRBJ1-5; maybe TRBD1 (6 bases). The CDR3 is 15 residues long. Germline V lookup: CDR1 KGHDR, CDR2 SFDVKD. Trimming cost V 2 bases and J 4 bases, with 11 bases left between them. The CDR3 DNA reads TGTGCCACCAGTGATTCAGGACAGCCGAATCAGCCCCAGCATTTT. Amino acid sequence: CATSDSGQPNQPQHF.

There are many counts of this clone. The rearrangement joins TRBV20-1 to TRBJ2-2; perhaps D is TRBD1 or TRBD2 (6 bases each). CDR3 length: 16 amino acids. V was cut by 0 bases and J by 2 bases, with 13 bases left in between. Germline lookup yields CDR1 DFQATT and CDR2 SNEGSKA (reference sequence). This CDR3 reads CSARESGGGNTGELFF. The CDR3 coding sequence is TGCAGTGCTAGAGAATCCGGAGGGGGAAACACCGGGGAGCTGTTTTTT.

This clone was picked up many times. The chain joins TRBV18 to TRBJ1-1; 8 nucleotides line up with TRBD1. The CDR3 has 13 residues. The germline CDR1 and CDR2 sequences are KGHSH and LQKENI. V dropped 5 bases and J dropped 5; count of bases not matched to a gene: 4. CDR3 in DNA: TGTGCCAGCTCAACGGACAGGGTGACTGAAGCTTTCTTT. Residues: CASSTDRVTEAFF.

As regards this clone: The junction does not match germline at one end; this may be a read error. This chain connects TRBV6-5 to TRBJ2-7; possible D gene TRBD1, 6 bases. Germline CDR1 and CDR2: MNHEY and SVGAGI. This CDR3 spans 13 amino acids. The CDR3 nucleotides read TGTGCCAGAAGTTACAGGGCAGACTACGAGCAGTACTTC. It codes for CARSYRADYEQYF.

This clone was detected ten times or more. The CDR3, as DNA: TGTGCCAGCAGTGCTTCGGGACTAGTCCACAATGAGCAGTTCTTC. Its protein is CASSASGLVHNEQFF. The V and J genes are TRBV27 and TRBJ2-1, with TRBD2 matching 8 bases. The trim removed 5 bases at V and 5 bases at J, leaving 8 bases unmatched. CDR3 length: 15 residues. Germline V CDR1 and CDR2: MNHEY, SMNVEV (reference sequence).

This clone was seen only a few times. This may be a read error, as it is one base from a much larger clone. The sample holds other DNA sequences that translate to the same CDR3. V is TRBV6-1 and J is TRBJ1-5; 7 positions match TRBD1. Looked up from germline, CDR1 is MNHNS and CDR2 is SASEGT. CDR3 size: 15 residues. CDR3 bases: TGTGCCAGCACCATACAGGGGCCTAGCAATCAGCCACAGCATTTT. Its protein is CASTIQGPSNQPQHF.

V gene TRBV30 combines with J gene TRBJ2-3, with 7 bases that match TRBD1. The length of the CDR3 is 12 residues. Germline CDR1 reads GTSNPN; CDR2 reads SVGIG (reference sequence). Unmatched junction bases numbered 2, after V lost 0 bases and J lost 8 bases. CDR3: CAWSVPGGTQYF. DNA of the CDR3: TGTGCCTGGAGTGTCCCAGGGGGTACGCAGTATTTT.